The rows below give T cell receptor beta chains drawn from one sample of a study of blood T cell repertoires in COVID-19. Sequencing used immunoSEQ multiplex PCR; TCRdb keeps in-frame clones, though not all of them. The sample yields around 300,000 clones, about nine tenths seen once. The sample taken for sequencing was peripheral blood. These receptor sequences come from a man aged 45 to 65 with active or convalescent COVID-19. Each CDR3 is given with its conserved first and last residue. D genes are given only for firm matches. Clone size is shown for a subset of rows, as once, few, many or a class of expanded clone.

>TRBV5-1|.|13|.|TRBJ1-1
TGCGCCAGCAGCTTAACTGGGAACACTGAAGCTTTCTTT
CASSLTGNTEAFF
>TRBV28|.|11|.|TRBJ1-6
TGTGCCAGCGGAGGGGATTCACCCCTCCACTTT
CASGGDSPLHF
>TRBV6-6|TRBD1|14|.|TRBJ2-3
TGTGCCAGCGGGGACAGGGAGTGGACAGATACGCAGTATTTT
CASGDREWTDTQYF
>TRBV7-3|.|18|once|TRBJ2-6
TGTGCCAGCAGCTTATCCCACCCTAGATCGTCTGGGGCCAACGTCCTGACTTTC
CASSLSHPRSSGANVLTF
>TRBV6-1|.|14|.|TRBJ2-1
TGTGCCAGCAGTGAAGTCGGGAATTACAATGAGCAGTTCTTC
CASSEVGNYNEQFF
>TRBV7-2|TRBD1|15|.|TRBJ1-1
TGTGCCAGCAGCTTAGTGACAGGGGGAGGCACTGAAGCTTTCTTT
CASSLVTGGGTEAFF
>TRBV10-1|TRBD2|16|.|TRBJ2-7
TGCGCCAGCAGTGACAGTAAAACTCCAGCGGGGTACGAGCAGTACTTC
CASSDSKTPAGYEQYF
>TRBV29-1|.|13|.|TRBJ1-1
TGCAGCGTTGATAACAGGGCCGGCACTGAAGCTTTCTTT
CSVDNRAGTEAFF
>TRBV19|.|15|.|TRBJ1-3
TGTGCCAGTAGCCAGACAGTCTCCTCTGGAAACACCATATATTTT
CASSQTVSSGNTIYF
>TRBV19|.|15|once|TRBJ2-2
TGTGCCAGTAGTATAGAGGGGGCAGGGACCGGGGAGCTGTTTTTT
CASSIEGAGTGELFF
>TRBV27|.|15|.|TRBJ2-7
TGTGCCAGCAGGAACCTCCGGGACAACTCCTACGAGCAGTACTTC
CASRNLRDNSYEQYF
>TRBV2|.|15|many|TRBJ2-3
TGTGCCAGCAGGCACACCGGGACTAGCACAGATACGCAGTATTTT
CASRHTGTSTDTQYF
>TRBV11-2|.|15|.|TRBJ1-1
TGTGCCAGCAGCCCCCGTACTTCCGGTGGCACTGAAGCTTTCTTT
CASSPRTSGGTEAFF
>TRBV4-3|.|13|few|TRBJ1-5
TGCGCCAGCAGCCAAGGAGGGTATCAGCCCCAGCATTTT
CASSQGGYQPQHF
>TRBV19|.|12|.|TRBJ1-4
TGTGCCAGTAGTAGGGGCAATGAAAAACTGTTTTTT
CASSRGNEKLFF
>TRBV15|.|15|.|TRBJ2-7
TGTGCCACCAGCAGAGATCTTCTATCGGCCTACGAGCAGTACTTC
CATSRDLLSAYEQYF
>TRBV28|TRBD1|15|.|TRBJ1-6
TGTGCCAGCAGTCACGGGACAGGCGTAGATTCACCCCTCCACTTT
CASSHGTGVDSPLHF
>TRBV2|TRBD1|15|few|TRBJ2-5
TGTGCCAGCACTCCAATTGACAGGGGCCAAGAGACCCAGTACTTC
CASTPIDRGQETQYF
>TRBV18|.|18|.|TRBJ1-3
TGTGCCAGCTCACCAAAGCGGGATGGGGTACTCTCTGGAAACACCATATATTTT
CASSPKRDGVLSGNTIYF
>TRBV28|TRBD1|13|.|TRBJ2-1
TGTGCCAGCCATGGGACAGGGAGGGATGAGCAGTTCTTC
CASHGTGRDEQFF
>TRBV5-4|TRBD2|16|.|TRBJ2-7
TGTGCCAGCAGCTCGCCGACTAGCGGGGTCGTCGACGAGCAGTACTTC
CASSSPTSGVVDEQYF
>TRBV2|TRBD1|16|.|TRBJ1-6
TGTGCCAGCAGTGAACAGGGGGGCTCCTATAATTCACCCCTCCACTTT
CASSEQGGSYNSPLHF
>TRBV6-5|.|16|.|TRBJ2-7
TGTGCCAGCAGTTACTCAGGGAGGAGCTTCTACTACGAGCAGTACTTC
CASSYSGRSFYYEQYF
>TRBV12-5|.|14|.|TRBJ1-1
TGTGCTAGTGCCCCTGGGGCGAGAGGACCTGAAGCTTTCTTT
CASAPGARGPEAFF
>TRBV19|.|15|.|TRBJ1-6
TGTGCCAGTAGTGCGCTCCGGGACAATAATTCACCCCTCCACTTT
CASSALRDNNSPLHF
>TRBV5-1|.|16|.|TRBJ1-4
TGCGCCAGCAGCTTGGGGGCAGGGGCAACTAATGAAAAACTGTTTTTT
CASSLGAGATNEKLFF
>TRBV11-2|.|16|once|TRBJ1-2
TGTGCCAGCAGCTTAGGACCAGTGGAGTTTAACTATGGCTACACCTTC
CASSLGPVEFNYGYTF
>TRBV9|TRBD1|15|.|TRBJ2-5
TGTGCCAGCAGCCCCGGGACAGGGGAATCGGAGACCCAGTACTTC
CASSPGTGESETQYF